Below are 28 T cell receptor beta chains sequenced from a single sample in a study of early stage breast cancer tumors (dated by TCRdb to the late 2010s). The library was built by means of the immunoSEQ multiplex PCR assay. As stored in TCRdb, this immuneACCESS dataset retains in-frame rearrangements with V and J assigned. A fraction of the clones does not appear; measured against another copy, unresolved V genes explain less than half of the discrepancy, and the remainder lacks a known reason. Recorded for this sample are 55,000 to 70,000 clones; 75% to 90% of them occurred a single time. The leading ten clones occupy approximately 4.5% of the sample. What was sequenced was blood. The receptors here all came from a person in their 40s with breast cancer.

This clone was counted a few times. The genes are TRBV9 and TRBJ2-7; 10 bases agree with TRBD2. The CDR3 sequence is 16 residues long. V trimming: 3 bases; J trimming: 5 bases; junction bases outside the gene matches: 11. In germline, CDR1 is SGDLS, CDR2 YYNGEE. CDR3 loop: CASSGAGAGGNNEQYF. CDR3 nucleotide sequence: TGTGCCAGCAGCGGTGCAGGAGCGGGAGGGAACAACGAGCAGTACTTC.

In this sample, this clone turned up a few times. The chain carries TRBV5-8 and TRBJ1-5, with 9 bases matching TRBD1. Germline CDR1 reads SGHTS; CDR2 reads YDEGEE. V was pared by 4 bases and J by 7 bases, with 9 bases of the junction left unmatched. The CDR3 consists of 15 residues. CDR3 in amino acids: CASSVEQGARQPQHF. In DNA, the CDR3 is TGTGCCAGCAGCGTGGAACAGGGGGCTCGCCAGCCCCAGCATTTT.

This rearrangement joins TRBV11-2 to TRBJ2-3, with unresolved D. The CDR3 is made up of 14 amino acids. V was clipped by 2 bases and J by 2 bases, with 8 bases between them. Germline values: CDR1 SGHAT, CDR2 FQNNGV. CDR3 coding DNA: TGTGCCAGCAGCTTATATTTTTCCACAGATACGCAGTATTTT. Encoded protein: CASSLYFSTDTQYF.

On this clone: In the same sample, other DNA sequences code for this CDR3. The rearrangement links TRBV9 to TRBJ1-1, with D unresolved. Trimming removed 3 bases from V and 0 bases from J, with 6 bases in between. The CDR3 is 13 amino acids. CDR1 and CDR2 from the germline V gene are SGDLS and YYNGEE. The CDR3 nucleotides are TGTGCCAGCAGCGCGACAATGAACACTGAAGCTTTCTTT. The encoded protein is CASSATMNTEAFF.

The rearrangement links TRBV30 to TRBJ1-4, with no clear D. V lost 3 bases to trimming and J lost 4 bases, with 9 bases between them. The germline CDR1 and CDR2 sequences are GTSNPN and SVGIG (reference sequence). This CDR3 is 13 amino acids long. The CDR3 sequence: CAWSRQYNEKLFF. The CDR3 region has the DNA TGTGCCTGGAGCAGGCAGTATAATGAAAAACTGTTTTTT.

A single count supports this clone. V is TRBV5-8 and J is TRBJ2-2; tentative D call: TRBD1 (5 bases). Trimming cost V 1 base and J 0 bases, with 13 bases left between them. The germline CDR1 and CDR2 sequences are SGHTS and YDEGEE. The CDR3 totals 17 residues. The CDR3 spells CASSLKGDSSNTGELFF. The CDR3 bases are TGTGCCAGCAGCTTGAAAGGAGACAGCTCGAACACCGGGGAGCTGTTTTTT.

The chain joins TRBV27 to TRBJ2-1; the match to TRBD1 covers 8 bases. Per germline, CDR1 MNHEY and CDR2 SMNVEV (reference sequence). J lost 4 bases, V lost 0 bases, and 2 bases had no gene match. The CDR3 has 15 residues. This chain's CDR3 is CASSLSRGQYNEQFF. The CDR3 DNA is TGTGCCAGCAGTTTATCCAGGGGGCAATACAATGAGCAGTTCTTC.

In this sample, this clone turned up once. The chain is built from TRBV27 and TRBJ2-1; TRBD2 matches 7 bases. The CDR3 consists of 14 residues. Germline CDR1 is MNHEY and CDR2 is SMNVEV (reference sequence). V gave up 6 bases and J gave up 5 bases; unmatched junction bases: 7. DNA of the CDR3: TGTGCCAGCAGAAAGGTGACTAGCAACAATGAGCAGTTCTTC. It translates to CASRKVTSNNEQFF.

The CDR3 DNA is TGTGCCACCAGCAGAGGGGGGAAGGGGGAAGGGGAAAAACTGTTTTTT. Encoded protein: CATSRGGKGEGEKLFF. This rearrangement joins TRBV15 to TRBJ1-4, with a tentative D call TRBD1 (6 bases). V lost 1 base, J lost 8 bases, and 17 bases lay in between. This CDR3 region has 16 residues. Per the germline V gene, CDR1 is LNHNV and CDR2 is YYDKDF (reference sequence).

This chain links TRBV5-6 with TRBJ2-2, with D unresolved. The germline V gene has CDR1 SGHDT and CDR2 YYEEEE. Deletions cut 0 bases from V and 1 base from J, with 7 bases between. There are 15 residues in the CDR3. CDR3 residues: CASSLGAVNTGELFF. Written as DNA, the CDR3 is TGTGCCAGCAGCTTGGGGGCAGTGAACACCGGGGAGCTGTTTTTT.

The sample holds a few counts of this clone. V gene TRBV6-6 combines with J gene TRBJ2-2, with 7 bases aligning to TRBD2. J was trimmed by 1 base and V by 7 bases; bases with no gene match: 3. CDR3 length equals 14 residues. The germline V gene has CDR1 MNHNY and CDR2 SVGAGI (reference sequence). CDR3 DNA sequence: TGTGCCAGCAAAAAGCGGGAGAACACCGGGGAGCTGTTTTTT. This gives the protein CASKKRENTGELFF.

The chain joins TRBV18 to TRBJ1-5; D may be TRBD1 (5 bases). Germline CDR1 reads KGHSH; CDR2 reads LQKENI. Trimming pared 4 bases from V and 0 bases from J, leaving 19 bases between. CDR3 length equals 18 residues. CDR3 loop: CASSRLAPGGDSNQPQHF. Written as DNA, the CDR3 is TGTGCCAGCTCACGTCTAGCGCCAGGAGGGGATAGCAATCAGCCCCAGCATTTT. Using reference TRBV18 and TRBJ1-5 for the parts outside the CDR3, the full variable domain is NAGVMQNPRHLVRRRGQEARLRCSPMKGHSHVYWYRQLPEEGLKFMVYLQKENIIDESGMPKERFSAEFPKEGPSILRIQQVVRGDSAAYFCASSRLAPGGDSNQPQHFGDGTRLSIL.

The chain joins TRBV28 to TRBJ1-1; D perhaps matches TRBD1 (6 bases). The germline V gene has CDR1 MDHEN and CDR2 SYDVKM. The CDR3 is made up of 15 amino acids. Deletions cut 3 bases from V and 0 bases from J, with 11 bases between. Here the CDR3 reads CASSFGGQVNTEAFF. CDR3 bases: TGTGCCAGCAGTTTCGGGGGGCAGGTGAACACTGAAGCTTTCTTT.

This chain connects TRBV21-1 to TRBJ2-2; TRBD1, the D gene given by the table, was not confirmed from the DNA. TRBV21-1 is flagged as a pseudogene. CDR3 length: 12 residues. CDR3 sequence reads: CASQKGAGELFF. The CDR3 DNA is TGTGCTTCACAAAAGGGGGCAGGGGAGCTGTTTTTT.

The rearrangement uses TRBV7-9 and TRBJ2-7; TRBD1 matches at 7 bases. Germline lookup yields CDR1 SEHNR and CDR2 FQNEAQ (reference sequence). Losses at the gene ends were 5 bases for V and 2 bases for J; bases not matched to a gene: 9. CDR3 length: 15 amino acids. CDR3 nucleotides: TGTGCCAGCAGCACAACCCGGGACAGTACCTACGAGCAGTACTTC. It is translated as CASSTTRDSTYEQYF.

This clone has only a few counts. The chain links TRBV9 to TRBJ1-1, with D unresolved. Per germline, CDR1 SGDLS and CDR2 YYNGEE. V lost 4 bases and J lost 0, with 13 bases in between. This CDR3 comprises 15 residues. The CDR3 loop reads CASSSYSGMNTEAFF. CDR3 DNA: TGTGCCAGCAGCTCGTACAGTGGAATGAACACTGAAGCTTTCTTT.

In this sample, this clone turned up once. CDR3 sequence reads: CASSLDPSVSSYNEQFF. CDR3 bases: TGTGCCAGCAGCTTGGACCCCTCTGTAAGCTCCTACAATGAGCAGTTCTTC. The genes are TRBV5-4 and TRBJ2-1; unclear D gene. The V end lost 0 bases, the J end lost 0 bases, and 13 bases lay between the germline ends. This CDR3 has 17 residues. Per germline, CDR1 SGHNT and CDR2 YYREEE (reference sequence).

The chain couples TRBV19 to TRBJ1-2; 10 bases map to TRBD1. The CDR3 contains 13 residues. Germline trimming cut 5 bases from V and 7 bases from J; bases unmatched to any gene: 4. CDR1 LNHDA and CDR2 SQIVND come from the germline V gene (reference sequence). CDR3 region: CASSGTGAFGYTF. CDR3 sequence (DNA): TGTGCCAGTAGTGGGACAGGGGCGTTTGGCTACACCTTC.

This rearrangement joins TRBV25-1 to TRBJ2-3, with 8 bases identical to TRBD2. Trimming removed 6 bases from V and 5 bases from J; junction bases left unmatched: 7. This CDR3 region has 14 residues. Germline CDR1 reads MGHDK; CDR2 reads SYGVNS. The DNA of the CDR3 is TGTGCCAGCAGCATAGCGGGACGGGGAGATACGCAGTATTTT. Encoded protein: CASSIAGRGDTQYF.

In its sample, this clone was seen a few times. This rearrangement joins TRBV30 to TRBJ2-7, with TRBD2 matching 9 bases. Looked up from germline, CDR1 is GTSNPN and CDR2 is SVGIG (reference sequence). Trimming cost V 2 bases and J 5 bases; bases outside gene matches: 1. The CDR3 is 12 amino acids. Here the CDR3 DNA reads TGTGCCTGGAGTAGCGGGGGGAACGAGCAGTACTTC. Protein: CAWSSGGNEQYF.

The chain links TRBV28 to TRBJ1-4; 7 nucleotides agree with TRBD1. V gave up 7 bases and J gave up 6 bases; unmatched junction bases: 14. Germline CDR1 and CDR2: MDHEN and SYDVKM. This CDR3 is built from 16 residues. The CDR3: CASIQRVGQGDEKLFF. The CDR3 coding sequence is TGTGCCAGCATCCAACGGGTTGGGCAGGGGGATGAAAAACTGTTTTTT.

The chain is built from TRBV28 and TRBJ1-5, with 9 bases identical to TRBD1. CDR1 is MDHEN, CDR2 SYDVKM, per germline. Trimming removed 4 bases from V and 0 bases from J; junction bases left unmatched: 7. This CDR3 comprises 17 residues. CDR3 loop: CASSSWGQGNSNQPQHF. The CDR3 DNA reads TGTGCCAGCAGTTCGTGGGGACAGGGTAATAGCAATCAGCCCCAGCATTTT. Full variable domain (rest looked up from reference TRBV28 and TRBJ1-5): DVKVTQSSRYLVKRTGEKVFLECVQDMDHENMFWYRQDPGLGLRLIYFSYDVKMKEKGDIPEGYSVSREKKERFSLILESASTNQTSMYLCASSSWGQGNSNQPQHFGDGTRLSIL.

The chain links TRBV27 to TRBJ2-5, with TRBD2 matching over 7 bases. Trimming cost V 6 bases and J 5 bases; bases outside gene matches: 6. This CDR3 has 13 residues. Germline V gene data show CDR1 as MNHEY and CDR2 as SMNVEV (reference sequence). CDR3 residues: CASRRAGVETQYF. In DNA, the CDR3 is TGTGCCAGCAGGCGGGCGGGAGTGGAGACCCAGTACTTC.

The V gene is TRBV9, the J gene TRBJ2-5; tentatively, D is TRBD1 (6 bases). The length of the CDR3 is 14 residues. Germline CDR1 is SGDLS and CDR2 is YYNGEE. V dropped 0 bases and J dropped 5 bases, with 11 bases sitting between them. CDR3 residues: CASSVDRVGETQYF. Written as DNA, the CDR3 is TGTGCCAGCAGCGTAGACAGGGTGGGGGAGACCCAGTACTTC.

The chain carries TRBV7-9 and TRBJ2-5; 11 bases line up with TRBD1. Germline CDR1 reads SEHNR; CDR2 reads FQNEAQ (reference sequence). The CDR3 is made up of 15 amino acids. V was clipped by 5 bases and J by 5 bases; unmatched bases: 7. The CDR3 bases are TGTGCCAGCAGCCCAGGACAGGGGGCTATGGAGACCCAGTACTTC. This sequence encodes CASSPGQGAMETQYF.

The V and J genes are TRBV14 and TRBJ2-7; the match to TRBD1 covers 11 bases. Trimming took 2 bases from V and 2 from J; bases not matched to a gene: 5. Germline CDR1 SGHDN, CDR2 FVKESK. The CDR3 sequence is 16 residues long. The CDR3 nucleotides are TGTGCCAGCAGCCAAACCGGGACAGGGGGAACCTACGAGCAGTACTTC. Translated: CASSQTGTGGTYEQYF.

The V and J genes are TRBV28 and TRBJ1-4; the D gene is possibly TRBD1 (5 bases). Trimming stripped 7 bases from V and 0 bases from J, with 15 bases between. Germline V gives CDR1 MDHEN, CDR2 SYDVKM. The CDR3 totals 16 residues. In nucleotides, the CDR3 is TGTGCCAGCACCGGGGGGGGGTTGGCAACTAATGAAAAACTGTTTTTT. Encoded protein: CASTGGGLATNEKLFF.

The chain combines TRBV29-1 with TRBJ2-7; D is perhaps TRBD1 or TRBD2 (5 bases each). With 6 bases removed from V and 3 bases from J, the gap between germline ends came to 15 bases. The CDR3 length is 13 residues. The V gene's germline CDR1 is SQVTM and CDR2 ANQGSEA. The CDR3 reads CSVSRGALYEQYF. Written as DNA, the CDR3 is TGCAGCGTCTCAAGAGGGGCTCTCTACGAGCAGTACTTC.